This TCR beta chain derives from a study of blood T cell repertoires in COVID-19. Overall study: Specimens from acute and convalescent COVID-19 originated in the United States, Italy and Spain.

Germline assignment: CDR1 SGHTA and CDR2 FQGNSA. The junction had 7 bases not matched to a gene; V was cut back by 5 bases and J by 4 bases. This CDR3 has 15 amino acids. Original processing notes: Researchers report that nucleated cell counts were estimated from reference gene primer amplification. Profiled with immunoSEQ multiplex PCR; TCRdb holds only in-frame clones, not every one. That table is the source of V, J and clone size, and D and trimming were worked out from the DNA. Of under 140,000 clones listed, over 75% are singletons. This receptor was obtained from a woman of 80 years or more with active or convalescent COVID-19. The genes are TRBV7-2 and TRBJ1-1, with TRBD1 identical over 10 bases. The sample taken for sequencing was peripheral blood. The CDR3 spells CASSIRQGASTEAFF. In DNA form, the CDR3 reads TGTGCCAGCAGCATCAGACAGGGGGCTAGCACTGAAGCTTTCTTT.